Each of the 29 T cell receptor beta chains below was sequenced from the same sample in a study of neurological immune-mediated disorders. TCRdb reprocessed the 5' RACE reads with MiXCR, giving one entry per CDR3 protein. Among approximately 40,000 distinct CDR3 sequences, 20% to 25% were seen once, and the ten largest hold about 4.7%. Regarding time point: technical triplicate 3. Sequenced: PBMCs. The receptors were sampled from a man aged 60 to 75 with HTLV-1-associated myelopathy (HAM/TSP).

This clonotype was seen a single time. Just one base apart from a much larger clone, this may be a read error. The J gene is TRBJ2-7, the V gene TRBV11-2, with no clear D. Germline values: CDR1 SGHAT, CDR2 FQNNGV. This CDR3 has 13 amino acids. CDR3 loop: CASSPAVGYEQNF. The DNA for the CDR3 is TGTGCCAGCAGCCCCGCTGTTGGGTACGAGCAGAACTTC. The entire variable domain, with the rest obtained from reference TRBV11-2 and TRBJ2-7, is as follows: EAGVAQSPRYKIIEKRQSVAFWCNPISGHATLYWYQQILGQGPKLLIQFQNNGVVDDSQLPKDRFSAERLKGVDSTLKIQPAKLEDSAVYLCASSPAVGYEQNFGPGTRLTVT.

This clonotype was detected many times. The rearrangement joins TRBV20-1 to TRBJ2-7; 13 bases are a match to TRBD2. Germline V CDR1 and CDR2: DFQATT, SNEGSKA (reference sequence). The CDR3 is 14 residues long. Trimming took 3 bases from V and 7 from J; bases not matched to a gene: 6. CDR3 nucleotide sequence: TGCAGTGCTAGGGGACTAGCGGGATTTGTTGAGCAGTACTTC. Translating gives CSARGLAGFVEQYF.

The gene calls are TRBV5-1 and TRBJ2-7; 11 bases agree with TRBD1. The CDR3 runs to 15 residues. Germline-derived CDR1 and CDR2 are SGHRS and YFSETQ. V shed 4 bases and J 3 bases; nucleotides not matched to a gene: 6. CDR3 in DNA: TGCGCCAGCAGCCCCGGACAGGGGGCCATCTACGAGCAGTACTTC. Encoded protein: CASSPGQGAIYEQYF.

The sample holds many counts of this clonotype. The chain couples TRBV20-1 to TRBJ2-3, with TRBD2 matching 11 bases. There are 17 residues in the CDR3. In germline, CDR1 is DFQATT, CDR2 SNEGSKA (reference sequence). Trimming at V came to 3 bases and at J to 3 bases, leaving 11 bases not matched to a gene. The CDR3 loop is CSASPLAGDGRTDTQYF. CDR3 nucleotides: TGCAGTGCTAGCCCACTAGCGGGGGACGGAAGAACAGATACGCAGTATTTT.

This clonotype was counted many times. The chain recombines TRBV12-3 or TRBV12-4 with TRBJ2-1; D perhaps matches TRBD2 (6 bases). The CDR3 covers 13 residues. Trimming removed 4 bases at V and 15 bases at J, with 19 bases between. The CDR3 region has the DNA TGTGCCAGCAGTTCCCTGACCAATATGGGGGGGTTCTTC. This translates into CASSSLTNMGGFF.

This clonotype was recorded many times. The chain is built from TRBV10-3 and TRBJ1-2; D call uncertain. The CDR3 is made up of 12 amino acids. V shed 0 bases and J shed 4 bases, with 3 bases lying between them. Germline values: CDR1 ENHRY, CDR2 SYGVKD. The CDR3 region has the DNA TGTGCCATCAGTGAGTCGTCCTATGGCTACACCTTC. Translated, it gives CAISESSYGYTF.

This clonotype occurred many times. The chain has TRBV5-1 and TRBJ2-5; 7 bases line up with TRBD2. V trimming: 0 bases; J trimming: 5 bases; junction bases outside the gene matches: 4. The CDR3 has 14 amino acids. CDR1 is SGHRS and CDR2 is YFSETQ in the germline V gene. The CDR3 spells CASSLEAGAETQYF. CDR3 DNA sequence: TGCGCCAGCAGCTTGGAGGCGGGAGCGGAGACCCAGTACTTC.

This clonotype was seen repeatedly, ten times or more. The chain links TRBV24-1 to TRBJ2-5; 8 bases are shared with TRBD2. The CDR3 contains 18 residues. V was pared by 3 bases and J by 4 bases, with 15 bases of the junction left unmatched. The germline gives CDR1 KGHDR, CDR2 SFDVKD. The CDR3 region has the DNA TGTGCCACCAGTGATCCCCTGAGAAAAGCGGGAGCGGGAGAGACCCAGTACTTC. Its translation: CATSDPLRKAGAGETQYF.

The V and J genes are TRBV7-2 and TRBJ1-6, with a tentative D call TRBD1 (5 bases). Trimming shortened V by 5 bases and J by 8 bases, and 10 bases separated the two germline ends. Germline lookup yields CDR1 SGHTA and CDR2 FQGNSA. This CDR3 has 13 residues. The CDR3 region has the DNA TGTGCCAGCAGCCCACAGGCGGATTCACCCCTCCACTTT. It translates to CASSPQADSPLHF.

This clonotype was observed at least ten times. The genes are TRBV28 and TRBJ2-1, with D uncertain. The germline gives CDR1 MDHEN, CDR2 SYDVKM. Trimming took 2 bases from V and 9 from J, leaving 8 bases between them. The CDR3 loop spans 12 amino acids. The CDR3 is CASSLPPAEQFF. The CDR3 DNA reads as TGTGCCAGCAGTTTACCTCCTGCTGAGCAGTTCTTC.

This clonotype was detected ten times or more. V is TRBV5-1 and J is TRBJ1-2; D gene ambiguous. The germline gives CDR1 SGHRS, CDR2 YFSETQ. V lost 3 bases, J lost 8 bases, and 17 bases lay in between. This CDR3 is 14 amino acids long. CDR3 region: CASSYNPSTAGYTF. CDR3 DNA sequence: TGCGCCAGCAGCTACAACCCCTCGACGGCCGGCTACACCTTC.

This clonotype was seen many times. The V gene is TRBV20-1, the J gene TRBJ2-1, with TRBD1 matching over 12 bases. This CDR3 has 13 residues. Trimming took 8 bases from V and 8 from J; bases not matched to a gene: 7. Germline V gene data show CDR1 as DFQATT and CDR2 as SNEGSKA (reference sequence). The CDR3 here is CSWDRGLGDEQFF. The DNA of the CDR3 is TGCAGTTGGGACAGGGGGCTAGGCGATGAGCAGTTCTTC.

This clonotype occurred many times. The V call is TRBV20-1, the J call TRBJ2-7; TRBD2 is a possible D gene (5 bases). The CDR3 has 12 residues. The germline gives CDR1 DFQATT, CDR2 SNEGSKA (reference sequence). The CDR3 sequence is CSGERERGEQYF. CDR3 nucleotides: TGCAGCGGGGAGAGGGAACGAGGCGAGCAGTACTTC.

By its share, this clonotype is medium-sized. V is TRBV29-1 and J is TRBJ2-7, with 7 bases identical to TRBD2. Germline V lookup: CDR1 SQVTM, CDR2 ANQGSEA. Trimming cost V 6 bases and J 6 bases; bases outside gene matches: 11. The CDR3 contains 13 residues. The DNA of the CDR3 is TGCAGCGTGCGACAGCCTCGGGAGGCCGAGCAGTACTTC. As protein: CSVRQPREAEQYF.

The chain couples TRBV12-3 or TRBV12-4 to TRBJ2-3; D gene uncertain. V was trimmed by 8 bases and J by 0 bases, leaving 9 bases between them. The CDR3 has 13 residues. DNA of the CDR3: TGTGCCAGCCGGGTGGGTAGCACAGATACGCAGTATTTT. Translated: CASRVGSTDTQYF.

This chain connects TRBV7-3 to TRBJ2-7; 10 nucleotides agree with TRBD2. Germline assignment: CDR1 SGHTA and CDR2 FQGTGA. This CDR3 region has 17 residues. V lost 1 base to trimming and J lost 5 bases; unmatched junction nucleotides: 11. The CDR3 loop is CASSLRAGGPNGNEQYF. The CDR3 DNA follows: TGTGCCAGCAGCTTAAGAGCGGGAGGGCCTAATGGGAACGAGCAGTACTTC.

Ten or more counts support this clonotype. The J gene is TRBJ2-5, the V gene TRBV7-9; 10 bases are shared with TRBD1. V trimming: 4 bases; J trimming: 7 bases; junction bases outside the gene matches: 24. The CDR3 contains 20 residues. The germline CDR1 and CDR2 sequences are SEHNR and FQNEAQ (reference sequence). The CDR3 DNA reads as TGTGCCAGCAGCTCTCAATTTCCAGACTGGGACAGGGGTCCCTGGGGGACCCAGTACTTC. Protein: CASSSQFPDWDRGPWGTQYF.

This clonotype has ten or more counts. As DNA, the CDR3 is TGCAGTGCTCCAACGCTCTCTGGAAACACCATATATTTT. This translates into CSAPTLSGNTIYF. J is TRBJ1-3 and V is TRBV20-1; D remains ambiguous. Trimming removed 5 bases from V and 0 bases from J, with 8 bases in between. CDR1 and CDR2 from the germline V gene are DFQATT and SNEGSKA (reference sequence). The CDR3 contains 13 residues.

This clonotype appeared many times. The CDR3 nucleotides are TGTGCCAGCAGTTTACGAGGCAACCTCAATCAGCCCCAGCATTTT. It translates to CASSLRGNLNQPQHF. The J gene is TRBJ1-5, the V gene TRBV12-3 or TRBV12-4; D unresolved. The germline V and J ends were trimmed by 2 bases and 3 bases, with 11 bases remaining between them. This CDR3 has 15 amino acids.

This clonotype was recorded at least ten times. This chain connects TRBV27 to TRBJ1-5; tentatively, D is TRBD1 (5 bases). Germline values: CDR1 MNHEY, CDR2 SMNVEV (reference sequence). Trimming removed 2 bases at V and 0 bases at J, with 14 bases between. This CDR3 has 17 amino acids. The CDR3 sequence: CASSLGSQGYSNQPQHF. The CDR3 DNA follows: TGTGCCAGCAGTTTAGGGAGCCAGGGTTATAGCAATCAGCCCCAGCATTTT.

This clonotype was recorded many times. The chain links TRBV5-1 to TRBJ2-1, with 7 bases fitting TRBD2. Germline V gene lookup returns CDR1 SGHRS and CDR2 YFSETQ. Trimming took 4 bases from V and 4 from J; bases not matched to a gene: 11. CDR3 size: 16 residues. CDR3 region: CASSLRAGTGYNEQFF. In DNA, the CDR3 is TGCGCCAGCAGCCTTCGAGCGGGAACCGGGTACAATGAGCAGTTCTTC.

This clonotype came up many times. The rearrangement uses TRBV12-3 or TRBV12-4 and TRBJ2-3; 8 positions match TRBD2. This CDR3 is 16 amino acids long. Trimming at V came to 3 bases and at J to 5 bases, leaving 10 bases not matched to a gene. CDR3 nucleotides: TGTGCCAGCAGTTTCGGGAGGGCCCTTTCGGGAGATACGCAGTATTTT. Its translation: CASSFGRALSGDTQYF.

This clonotype was counted ten times or more. The chain is built from TRBV27 and TRBJ2-7, with a tentative D call TRBD1 (5 bases). V was trimmed by 0 bases and J by 6 bases, leaving 12 bases between them. The CDR3 extends over 14 amino acids. Germline V gives CDR1 MNHEY, CDR2 SMNVEV (reference sequence). CDR3 coding DNA: TGTGCCAGCAGTTTATCCAGGGATTCTAGCGAGCAGTACTTC. It translates to CASSLSRDSSEQYF.

This clonotype was observed at least ten times. The J gene is TRBJ1-1, the V gene TRBV3-1; D is unresolved. The CDR3 is made up of 14 amino acids. Trimming took 2 bases from V and 0 from J, leaving 7 bases between them. Germline V gene lookup returns CDR1 LGHDT and CDR2 YNNKEL (reference sequence). The CDR3 sequence: CASSQPGMNTEAFF. Here the CDR3 DNA reads TGTGCCAGCAGCCAACCGGGTATGAACACTGAAGCTTTCTTT.

This clonotype showed up many times. The gene calls are TRBV6-5 and TRBJ2-3; no firm D call. The CDR3 is 11 residues long. Germline CDR1 reads MNHEY; CDR2 reads SVGAGI. V lost 0 bases and J lost 7, with 2 bases in between. CDR3 region: CASSYSNTQYF. The CDR3 region has the DNA TGTGCCAGCAGTTACTCGAATACGCAGTATTTT.

The rearrangement links TRBV25-1 to TRBJ2-3; tentatively, D is TRBD1 or TRBD2 (6 bases each). The CDR3 loop spans 17 amino acids. CDR1 and CDR2 (germline): MGHDK, SYGVNS. V lost 6 bases to trimming and J lost 0 bases, with 19 bases between them. CDR3 DNA: TGTGCCAGCAGGGGGGGCCATGGATACAAGAGCACAGATACGCAGTATTTT. Translation gives CASRGGHGYKSTDTQYF.

This clonotype showed up many times. CDR3 loop: CASSFSGQLTDTQYF. CDR3 coding DNA: TGTGCCAGCAGCTTTTCAGGGCAGCTCACAGATACGCAGTATTTT. The rearrangement uses TRBV5-5 and TRBJ2-3, with a weak D call TRBD1 (5 bases). V shed 2 bases and J shed 2 bases, with 12 bases lying between them. The CDR3 length is 15 residues. CDR1 and CDR2 from the germline V gene are SGHKS and YYEKEE (reference sequence).

This chain connects TRBV6-1 to TRBJ1-6; possibly TRBD1 for D (6 bases). CDR3 length: 15 residues. V dropped 6 bases and J dropped 6 bases, with 15 bases sitting between them. Germline assignment: CDR1 MNHNS and CDR2 SASEGT. The CDR3 spells CASRTAGGSNSPLHF. In DNA, the CDR3 is TGTGCCAGCAGAACCGCGGGGGGCTCTAATTCACCCCTCCACTTT.

The chain carries TRBV5-1 and TRBJ2-2, with TRBD2 matching over 7 bases. This CDR3 is 15 amino acids long. The J segment lost 8 bases and the V segment lost 6 bases, leaving 13 bases of the junction unmatched. CDR1 and CDR2 (germline): SGHRS, YFSETQ. The CDR3 loop is CASIPGASGIGELFF. The CDR3 region has the DNA TGCGCCAGCATCCCCGGGGCTAGCGGCATAGGGGAGCTGTTTTTT.